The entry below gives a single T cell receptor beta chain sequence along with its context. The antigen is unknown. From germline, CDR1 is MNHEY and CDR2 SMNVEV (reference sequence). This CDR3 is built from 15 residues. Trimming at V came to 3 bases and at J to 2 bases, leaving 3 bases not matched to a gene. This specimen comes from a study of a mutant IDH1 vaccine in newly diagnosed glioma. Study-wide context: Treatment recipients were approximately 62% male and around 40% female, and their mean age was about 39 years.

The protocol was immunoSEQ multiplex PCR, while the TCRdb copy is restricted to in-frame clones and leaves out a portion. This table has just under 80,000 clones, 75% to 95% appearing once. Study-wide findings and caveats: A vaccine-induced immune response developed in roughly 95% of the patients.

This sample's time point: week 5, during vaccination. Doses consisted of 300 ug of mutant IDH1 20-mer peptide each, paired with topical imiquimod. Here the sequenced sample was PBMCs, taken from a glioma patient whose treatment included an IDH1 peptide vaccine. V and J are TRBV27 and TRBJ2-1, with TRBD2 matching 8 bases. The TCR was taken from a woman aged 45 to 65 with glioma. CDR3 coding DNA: TGTGCCAGCAGTTTGTTAGCGGGGACCTACAATGAGCAGTTCTTC. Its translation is CASSLLAGTYNEQFF.